The 30 T cell receptor beta chains listed next were all sequenced from one sample in a study of cytomegalovirus exposure and HLA in healthy donors. PCR involved 60 Vbeta and 13 Jbeta primers. This table comes from immunoSEQ multiplex PCR, and its TCRdb copy is limited to in-frame clones, with some not included. The sample lists 150,000 to 180,000 clones; around 79% were seen once. The sequenced sample consisted of PBMCs. These receptors all come from a man aged 18 to 29 in good health and CMV-seronegative.

This chain connects TRBV6-1 to TRBJ2-5, with 13 nucleotides matching TRBD2. The CDR3 runs 15 residues. Germline CDR1 is MNHNS and CDR2 is SASEGT. V shed 5 bases, J shed 3 bases, and the junction held 3 bases outside the gene matches. The CDR3 spells CASSTLAGGEETQYF. CDR3 bases: TGTGCCAGCAGTACACTAGCGGGGGGGGAAGAGACCCAGTACTTC.

The CDR3 loop is CASSWAGQGNMGTGELFF. CDR3 in DNA: TGCGCCAGCAGCTGGGCCGGACAGGGGAATATGGGCACCGGGGAGCTGTTTTTT. The V call is TRBV5-1, the J call TRBJ2-2; TRBD1 matches 9 bases. The CDR3 length is 18 residues. Trimming at V came to 3 bases and at J to 4 bases, leaving 13 bases not matched to a gene. CDR1 is SGHRS and CDR2 is YFSETQ in the germline V gene.

The chain combines TRBV2 with TRBJ2-7; the D gene is possibly TRBD1 (6 bases). Germline loops: CDR1 SNHLY, CDR2 FYNNEI. The V end lost 3 bases, the J end lost 6 bases, and 15 bases lay between the germline ends. This CDR3 has 14 amino acids. The CDR3 DNA reads as TGTGCCAGCAGTGAGGCCCCAGGGGATAGCGAGCAGTACTTC. Encoded protein: CASSEAPGDSEQYF.

The chain recombines TRBV6-1 with TRBJ1-5; 7 bases agree with TRBD1. The J segment lost 4 bases and the V segment lost 7 bases, leaving 10 bases of the junction unmatched. Germline CDR1 and CDR2: MNHNS and SASEGT. This CDR3 contains 15 residues. DNA of the CDR3: TGTGCCAGCACCAGGGACAGCTATGGGAATCAGCCCCAGCATTTT. The encoded protein is CASTRDSYGNQPQHF.

This chain connects TRBV6-1 to TRBJ1-5; tentatively, D is TRBD1 (6 bases). Germline V gives CDR1 MNHNS, CDR2 SASEGT. Trimming took off 0 bases at V and 11 bases at J, with 23 bases between the two ends. The CDR3 spans 17 residues. The chain's CDR3 is CASSEATTGFSRDSQHF. The DNA for the CDR3 is TGTGCCAGCAGTGAAGCGACCACAGGGTTCTCTCGGGATTCCCAGCATTTT.

This rearrangement joins TRBV19 to TRBJ1-6; unclear D gene. CDR1 and CDR2 (germline): LNHDA, SQIVND (reference sequence). V lost 4 bases and J lost 7, with 5 bases in between. This CDR3 spans 12 amino acids. Here the CDR3 DNA reads TGTGCCAGTAGTACGAGGAATTCACCCCTCCACTTT. Protein product: CASSTRNSPLHF. Based on the CDR3 plus reference TRBV19 and TRBJ1-6, the full variable domain is DGGITQSPKYLFRKEGQNVTLSCEQNLNHDAMYWYRQDPGQGLRLIYYSQIVNDFQKGDIAEGYSVSREKKESFPLTVTSAQKNPTAFYLCASSTRNSPLHFGNGTRLTVT.

The chain uses TRBV7-3 and TRBJ1-4; TRBD1 aligns across 8 bases. With V trimmed by 5 bases and J by 8 bases, 10 bases remained unmatched. Germline CDR1 is SGHTA and CDR2 is FQGTGA. The CDR3 has 15 residues. CDR3 residues: CASSQRGGTGEKLFF. For the CDR3, the DNA is TGTGCCAGCAGCCAGAGAGGGGGGACAGGAGAAAAACTGTTTTTT.

This clone has a handful of counts. The CDR3: CASSDRMNQPQHF. Here the CDR3 DNA reads TGTGCCAGCAGCGACAGGATGAATCAGCCCCAGCATTTT. The rearrangement links TRBV13 to TRBJ1-5, with D tentatively TRBD1 (6 bases). V was cut by 5 bases and J by 4 bases, with 9 bases left in between. The CDR3 covers 13 residues. Germline V gives CDR1 PRHDT, CDR2 FYEKMQ (reference sequence).

This clone was seen only once. V gene TRBV20-1 combines with J gene TRBJ2-1; D is perhaps TRBD2 (6 bases). From germline, CDR1 is DFQATT and CDR2 SNEGSKA (reference sequence). The CDR3 covers 11 residues. Trimming removed 3 bases at V and 10 bases at J, with 10 bases between. The CDR3 DNA is TGCAGTGCTAGTGTACGGGGGGAGCAGTTCTTC. Encoded protein: CSASVRGEQFF.

V usage is TRBV4-3 and J usage is TRBJ1-1; 9 positions match TRBD1. The junction had 11 bases not matched to a gene; V was cut back by 8 bases and J by 1 base. CDR1 is LGHNA, CDR2 YSLEER, per germline. The CDR3 sequence is 16 residues long. The CDR3 spells CASGTGGQDWNTEAFF. The CDR3 coding sequence is TGCGCCAGCGGTACAGGGGGCCAGGATTGGAACACTGAAGCTTTCTTT.

The chain links TRBV6-1 to TRBJ2-3; 14 bases fit TRBD2. Germline V gene data show CDR1 as MNHNS and CDR2 as SASEGT. V was clipped by 5 bases and J by 6 bases; unmatched bases: 4. The CDR3 totals 15 residues. The CDR3: CASSSTSGGADTQYF. CDR3 bases: TGTGCCAGCAGTTCGACTAGCGGGGGGGCGGATACGCAGTATTTT.

In nucleotides, the CDR3 is TGTGCCAGCAGCTTACCGGGACAGGGGGTTCTTCAGTACTTC. Amino acids: CASSLPGQGVLQYF. V and J are TRBV5-5 and TRBJ2-4; 11 positions match TRBD1. CDR1 is SGHKS and CDR2 is YYEKEE in the germline V gene (reference sequence). The CDR3 is 14 amino acids. V trimming: 2 bases; J trimming: 11 bases; junction bases outside the gene matches: 6. The full variable domain, its missing parts supplied by reference TRBV5-5 and TRBJ2-4, is DAGVTQSPTHLIKTRGQQVTLRCSPISGHKSVSWYQQVLGQGPQFIFQYYEKEERGRGNFPDRFSARQFPNYSSELNVNALLLGDSALYLCASSLPGQGVLQYFGAGTRLSVL.

The chain links TRBV27 to TRBJ1-2; a weak D match, TRBD1 (5 bases). The germline V gene has CDR1 MNHEY and CDR2 SMNVEV (reference sequence). CDR3 length equals 15 residues. V was shortened by 0 bases and J by 4 bases, with 12 bases between the two germline ends. CDR3: CASSLSAGLGYGYTF. CDR3 coding DNA: TGTGCCAGCAGTTTATCGGCAGGGCTAGGCTATGGCTACACCTTC.

A few counts support this clone. The chain links TRBV7-9 to TRBJ1-5; tentative D call: TRBD1 (6 bases). With 6 bases removed from V and 9 bases from J, the gap between germline ends came to 21 bases. The CDR3 contains 15 residues. The germline V gene has CDR1 SEHNR and CDR2 FQNEAQ (reference sequence). CDR3 sequence (DNA): TGTGCCAGCAGTTCGAACGCAGGGGCGCAGGGGCCCCAGCATTTT. Its translation is CASSSNAGAQGPQHF.

This clone was detected only once. This chain uses TRBV6-1 with TRBJ2-7, with 7 nucleotides matching TRBD1. CDR3 length equals 12 residues. Trimming removed 10 bases from V and 1 base from J; junction bases left unmatched: 4. Germline CDR1 is MNHNS and CDR2 is SASEGT. The CDR3 reads CANGTVSYEQYV. The CDR3 DNA sequence: TGTGCCAACGGGACAGTTTCCTACGAGCAGTACGTC.

This clone was seen more than once but under ten times. This sequence joins TRBV30 and TRBJ2-1, with a possible D match to TRBD2 (5 bases). V was cut by 0 bases and J by 9 bases, with 12 bases left in between. The CDR3 runs to 13 residues. Germline V gene data show CDR1 as GTSNPN and CDR2 as SVGIG (reference sequence). The DNA of the CDR3 is TGTGCCTGGAGTGTAAACGGGGTGGGTGAGCAGTTCTTC. Protein: CAWSVNGVGEQFF.

This rearrangement joins TRBV4-3 to TRBJ2-1, with 7 bases fitting TRBD2. CDR1 and CDR2 from the germline V gene are LGHNA and YSLEER. CDR3 length: 16 residues. The V segment lost 3 bases and the J segment 8 bases; nucleotides outside the gene matches: 13. CDR3 sequence reads: CASSQRAGSRGYEQFF. CDR3 DNA: TGCGCCAGCAGCCAGCGAGCGGGATCCAGAGGCTATGAGCAGTTCTTC.

The gene calls are TRBV5-7 and TRBJ2-7; D is possibly TRBD2 (6 bases). TRBV5-7 is flagged as an ORF with uncertain function. This CDR3 spans 14 amino acids. The V end lost 7 bases, the J end lost 5 bases, and 19 bases lay between the germline ends. The CDR3 sequence: CASPGENAYNEQYV. The CDR3 coding sequence is TGTGCCAGCCCGGGGGAAAACGCTTATAACGAGCAGTACGTC.

The chain recombines TRBV4-2 with TRBJ2-7; D is possibly TRBD2 (6 bases). This CDR3 is 16 amino acids long. Germline lookup yields CDR1 LGHNA and CDR2 YNFKEQ. V lost 1 base, J lost 0 bases, and 13 bases lay in between. CDR3 coding DNA: TGTGCCAGCAGCCAAGTGATGTTGACTAGCTCCTACGAGCAGTACTTC. Protein: CASSQVMLTSSYEQYF.

The chain has TRBV5-5 and TRBJ2-7, with TRBD2 as a possible D gene (6 bases). Trimming cost V 0 bases and J 0 bases, with 10 bases left between them. The germline CDR1 and CDR2 sequences are SGHKS and YYEKEE (reference sequence). The CDR3 extends over 15 amino acids. The CDR3 DNA is TGTGCCAGCAGCTTGGGGAGGGGAAGCTCCTACGAGCAGTACGTC. This gives the protein CASSLGRGSSYEQYV.

The chain carries TRBV2 and TRBJ2-2; 11 bases line up with TRBD1. With 7 bases clipped from V and 4 bases from J, the junction kept 5 bases outside the gene matches. Germline V lookup: CDR1 SNHLY, CDR2 FYNNEI. This CDR3 has 15 amino acids. The CDR3 reads CASKPGQGVTGELFF. The CDR3 nucleotides are TGTGCCAGCAAGCCGGGACAGGGGGTCACCGGGGAGCTGTTTTTT.

The chain uses TRBV18 and TRBJ1-5; a weak D match, TRBD1 (6 bases). CDR3 length equals 16 residues. The ends were cut back, 3 bases at V and 1 base at J, with 13 bases in the middle. Germline V gene data show CDR1 as KGHSH and CDR2 as LQKENI. As DNA, the CDR3 is TGTGCCAGCTCACCTGGGCAGGGGTCGAGCAATCAGCCCCAGCATTTT. Translated, it gives CASSPGQGSSNQPQHF. The variable domain in full, with the rest retrieved from reference TRBV18 and TRBJ1-5, is NAGVMQNPRHLVRRRGQEARLRCSPMKGHSHVYWYRQLPEEGLKFMVYLQKENIIDESGMPKERFSAEFPKEGPSILRIQQVVRGDSAAYFCASSPGQGSSNQPQHFGDGTRLSIL.

This clone was seen a handful of times. V usage is TRBV5-1 and J usage is TRBJ2-7; 9 nucleotides match TRBD1. The CDR3 sequence is 14 residues long. After removal of 5 bases from V and 3 bases from J, the junction contained 6 bases not matched to a gene. Germline CDR1 is SGHRS and CDR2 is YFSETQ. The CDR3 DNA is TGCGCCAGCAGTTCTCGACAGGGGGGCTACGAGCAGTACTTC. Amino acids: CASSSRQGGYEQYF.

The rearrangement joins TRBV7-9 to TRBJ1-2; the D gene is possibly TRBD1 (6 bases). Germline V gives CDR1 SEHNR, CDR2 FQNEAQ (reference sequence). V was shortened by 2 bases and J by 4 bases, with 17 bases between the two germline ends. This CDR3 spans 16 amino acids. The CDR3 loop reads CASSLFPRGGVYGYTF. The DNA of the CDR3 is TGTGCCAGCAGCTTATTCCCCAGGGGTGGGGTCTATGGCTACACCTTC. The full variable domain, in which reference TRBV7-9 and TRBJ1-2 provide the parts outside the CDR3, is DTGVSQNPRHKITKRGQNVTFRCDPISEHNRLYWYRQTLGQGPEFLTYFQNEAQLEKSRLLSDRFSAERPKGSFSTLEIQRTEQGDSAMYLCASSLFPRGGVYGYTFGSGTRLTVV.

This clone was counted a few times. The chain recombines TRBV6-1 with TRBJ2-7; possibly TRBD1 for D (6 bases). From germline, CDR1 is MNHNS and CDR2 SASEGT. V lost 3 bases, J lost 0 bases, and 15 bases lay in between. The CDR3 extends over 16 amino acids. The DNA of the CDR3 is TGTGCCAGCAGTGACTTCGGGACACTGAGCTCCTACGAGCAGTACTTC. Translating it yields CASSDFGTLSSYEQYF.

The rearrangement joins TRBV28 to TRBJ1-5; TRBD1 aligns across 7 bases. Trimming at V came to 4 bases and at J to 0 bases, leaving 15 bases not matched to a gene. The CDR3 is 19 amino acids. The germline gives CDR1 MDHEN, CDR2 SYDVKM. Written as DNA, the CDR3 is TGTGCCAGCAGTTCCGCCTCATATTCTCAGGGGGGTAGCAATCAGCCCCAGCATTTT. This encodes CASSSASYSQGGSNQPQHF.

The V gene is TRBV5-6, the J gene TRBJ2-1, with D maybe TRBD2 (6 bases). CDR3 length: 13 residues. V dropped 4 bases and J dropped 5 bases, with 10 bases sitting between them. CDR1 SGHDT and CDR2 YYEEEE come from the germline V gene. The CDR3 DNA reads as TGTGCCAGCAGCGGCGGGAATCACAATGAGCAGTTCTTC. Protein sequence: CASSGGNHNEQFF.

The rearrangement joins TRBV18 to TRBJ2-3, with 12 bases identical to TRBD2. There are 16 residues in the CDR3. Germline CDR1 is KGHSH and CDR2 is LQKENI. V shed 3 bases, J shed 6 bases, and the junction held 7 bases outside the gene matches. CDR3 sequence (DNA): TGTGCCAGCTCACCGGTGACTAGCGGGGGCCAGGATACGCAGTATTTT. This gives the protein CASSPVTSGGQDTQYF.

CDR3 protein: CASSLVWTLNTEAFF. CDR3 sequence (DNA): TGTGCCAGCAGCTTAGTATGGACACTAAACACTGAAGCTTTCTTT. This rearrangement joins TRBV7-2 to TRBJ1-1; D perhaps matches TRBD1 (5 bases). The V end was cut by 1 base, the J end by 2 bases, with 11 bases between. The CDR3 loop spans 15 amino acids. Germline CDR1 reads SGHTA; CDR2 reads FQGNSA.

This chain uses TRBV29-1 with TRBJ2-3; a weak D match, TRBD1 (5 bases). CDR3 size: 12 residues. The germline V gene has CDR1 SQVTM and CDR2 ANQGSEA. V lost 6 bases to trimming and J lost 1 base, with 8 bases between them. The CDR3 protein is CSVEQGTDTQYF. CDR3 nucleotides: TGCAGCGTCGAACAGGGCACAGATACGCAGTATTTT.